This T cell receptor (beta chain) comes out of a study of T cells in Graves' hyperthyroidism and ophthalmopathy. Broader study findings: Blood also contained most expanded thyroid clonotypes above 0.001.

Amplified regions were TCR beta CDR3 sequences from RNA transcripts. A set of HTBI primers served as the primers for a first-round RT-PCR of the TCR CDR3. TCRdb ran MiXCR on the multiplex PCR reads and lists one entry per CDR3 protein. The profile shows under 350,000 distinct CDR3 sequences, around 20% of them singletons. The CDR3 contains 15 residues. Graves' hyperthyroidism is called stable when ophthalmopathy does not progress within 18 months. The hyperthyroidism patients had all been newly diagnosed, and their disease duration was under 2 months. Their ages ranged from 18 to 65 years. Patients with uncontrolled infections, other autoimmune diseases, pregnancy or lactation were excluded. A few counts support this clonotype. As yet, its antigen is unknown. A junction end diverges from the germline sequence, so it may reflect a read error.

This chain links TRBV12-3 or TRBV12-4 with TRBJ1-5, with TRBD1 matching 7 bases. Sequenced material: blood. The sequence came from a woman aged 50 to 65 with Graves' hyperthyroidism. The CDR3 sequence: CASSGDRSSNQPRHF. CDR3 coding DNA: TGTGCCAGCAGTGGGGACAGATCTAGCAATCAGCCCCGGCATTTT.